The source of this T cell receptor (beta chain) is a study of OX40 agonist ivuxolimab in advanced cancers. Turning to the overall study: The costimulatory receptor OX40 (CD134) was targeted by ivuxolimab, a fully human IgG2 agonistic monoclonal antibody. Intravenous ivuxolimab was administered to patients every 2 weeks at six dose levels: 0.01, 0.1, 0.3, 1.5, 3 and 10 mg/kg. Of the roughly 51 dose-escalation patients, hepatocellular carcinoma was present in 19, melanoma in approximately 15, renal cell carcinoma in 9 and head and neck cancer in 9. In the dose-escalation cohort, around 80% of patients were male, and the mean age was around 65 years with a range of roughly 23 to 90. Patients were allowed to have had prior anti-PD-1, anti-PD-L1 or anti-CTLA-4 therapy, and approximately 40% of the dose-escalation patients had previously received checkpoint inhibitors. Partial responses were achieved by three dose-escalation patients, of whom one had hepatocellular carcinoma and two had cutaneous melanoma. The point of sequencing TCRbeta in the periphery was to test whether ivuxolimab changed TCR sequence diversity and drove clonal T-cell expansion. The monotherapy dose-escalation portion (N of about 50 patients) of the phase I ivuxolimab trial is reported in the paper.

Notes on this clone: The antigen it binds to is not known. No quality values exist for individual bases; no much larger clone is one base distant.

The research as a whole found: Low levels of normalized T-cell clonal expansion were also seen in some nonresponding patients. After ivuxolimab, more expanded clones were found on average in CD8+ T cells than in CD4+ T cells. In partial responders in the 0.1-3.0 mg/kg groups, normalized peripheral clonal expansion was found to be among the lowest, especially among CD8+ T cells. Clonal expansion of both CD4+ and CD8+ blood T cells was observed from baseline to week 6 at doses 0.1 to 3.0 mg/kg. The antigen specificity of the peripheral T cells that underwent clonal expansion was not determined.

Patients with autoimmune disease history or receiving systemic immunosuppression were excluded from the trial. In every dose cohort, peripheral blood was drawn for TCR sequencing at baseline, cycle 4 day 1, and cycle 7 day 1. Samples came from an open-label, multicenter, first-in-human phase I dose-escalation trial of ivuxolimab. Adults with locally advanced or metastatic melanoma, renal cell, hepatocellular, or head and neck squamous cell carcinoma were enrolled in the trial. Before TCR sequencing, CD4+ T cells and CD8+ T cells from peripheral blood were sorted into separate populations. Genomic DNA was extracted from sorted cells for sequencing of the TCRbeta CDR3 region. The immunoSEQ Assay was used to sequence the TCRbeta CDR3 regions. Entries here come from immuneACCESS through TCRdb and include only in-frame sequences with V and J called. Some clones fail to appear in such tables; in the studies checked, an unresolved V gene covers under half of the shortfall, and the cause of the remainder is unknown. This sample comprises 55,000 to 85,000 clones, 90% to 95% of them detected only once. The top ten clonotypes cover around 0.31% of the sample.

V sheds 3 bases and J sheds 7 bases, leaving 14 bases between their ends. The germline V gene specifies SGDLS as CDR1 and YYNGEE as CDR2. From cysteine to phenylalanine, the CDR3 is 14 amino acids long. Only the CDR3 part of the read is kept: 42 bases, read in frame from the first base. The sequencing here drew on CD4+ or CD8+ T cells sorted from blood, taken in a trial of the OX40 agonist ivuxolimab. This clonotype originated in an adult with an advanced solid tumor such as melanoma, head and neck, liver or kidney cancer. Here the chain combines TRBV9 and TRBJ1-3; the D gene is not confidently resolved. This receptor has the CDR3 CASSAPGGGNTIYF. Read as DNA, the sequence is TGTGCCAGCAGCGCCCCCGGTGGCGGGAACACCATATATTTT.